This T cell receptor (beta chain) was observed in a study of Ad26.COV2.S vaccination and SARS-CoV-2 variants. Assay: immunoSEQ multiplex PCR; the TCRdb copy retains only in-frame clones and omits some. This table holds some 480,000 clones, about 83% found once. Indicated treatment: roughly 20 received Ad26.COV2.S at low or high dose, single or two shots; five or six received placebo; per-sample allocation not given. Samples analyzed were those drawn on day 63 after the first vaccine or placebo injection. The length of the CDR3 is 15 residues. Germline CDR1 MNHEY, CDR2 SMNVEV (reference sequence). The V gene end was trimmed by 5 bases and the J gene end by 6 bases; junction bases not matched to a gene: 9.

The chain has TRBV27 and TRBJ2-7; 11 bases map to TRBD2. This sequence originates from a person aged 18-65 years who received the Ad26.COV2.S COVID-19 vaccine or a placebo. Specimen: peripheral blood, collected in a trial of Ad26.COV2.S vaccine versus placebo. As DNA, the CDR3 is TGTGCCAGCAGTCCCCAGACTAGCGGGACCTCCGAGCAGTACTTC. Translated: CASSPQTSGTSEQYF.